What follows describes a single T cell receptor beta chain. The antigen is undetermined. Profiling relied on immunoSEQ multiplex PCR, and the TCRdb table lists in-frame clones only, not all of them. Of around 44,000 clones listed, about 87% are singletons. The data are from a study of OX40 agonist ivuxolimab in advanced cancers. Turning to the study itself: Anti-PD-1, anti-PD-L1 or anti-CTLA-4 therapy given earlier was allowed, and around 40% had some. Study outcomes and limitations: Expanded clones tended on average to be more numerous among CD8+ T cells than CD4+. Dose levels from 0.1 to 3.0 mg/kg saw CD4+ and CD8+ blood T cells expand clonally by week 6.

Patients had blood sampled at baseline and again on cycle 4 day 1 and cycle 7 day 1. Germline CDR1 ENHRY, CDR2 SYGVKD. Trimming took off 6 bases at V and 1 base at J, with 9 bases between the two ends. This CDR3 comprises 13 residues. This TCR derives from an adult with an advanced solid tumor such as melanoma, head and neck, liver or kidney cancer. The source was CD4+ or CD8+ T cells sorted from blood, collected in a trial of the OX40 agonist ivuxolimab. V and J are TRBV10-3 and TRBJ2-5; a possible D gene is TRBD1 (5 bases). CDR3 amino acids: CAIRGVTQETQYF. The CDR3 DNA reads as TGTGCCATCAGAGGGGTGACCCAAGAGACCCAGTACTTC.